A single sample gave rise to the 12 T cell receptor beta chains below, sequenced in a study of blood T cells in healthy people across ages. Through a sample-barcoded 5' primer and a J-beta primer mix, a second PCR was run for roughly 6 to 11 cycles. TCRdb ran MiXCR on the 5' RACE reads and lists one entry per CDR3 protein. This table holds about 930,000 distinct CDR3 sequences, just under 30% found once. The same data also went into a second study, on T cells of mothers and their children.

Sequences were obtained from blood. The receptors derive from a woman in her 40s in good health.

This clonotype turned up a few times. V and J are TRBV20-1 and TRBJ1-5, with a weak D call TRBD1 (6 bases). V was cut by 1 base and J by 2 bases, with 12 bases left in between. This CDR3 region has 15 residues. CDR1 is DFQATT and CDR2 is SNEGSKA in the germline V gene (reference sequence). CDR3 region: CSARVTGRGNQPQHF. For the CDR3, the DNA is TGCAGTGCTAGAGTTACAGGGAGGGGCAATCAGCCCCAGCATTTT.

As to this clonotype: A single base separates this from a much larger clone, so it may be a read error. This chain links TRBV9 with TRBJ2-5; the match to TRBD2 covers 7 bases. Germline V gene data show CDR1 as SGDLS and CDR2 as YYNGEE. CDR3 length equals 16 residues. The junction had 19 bases not matched to a gene; V was cut back by 3 bases and J by 11 bases. The CDR3: CASSAPGGDSYNEQYF. The CDR3 DNA follows: TGTGCCAGCAGCGCCCCTGGGGGGGACTCCTACAATGAGCAGTACTTC.

The chain carries TRBV5-5 and TRBJ2-3; possible D gene TRBD2, 7 bases. Trimming pared 0 bases from V and 3 bases from J, leaving 14 bases between. The germline gives CDR1 SGHKS, CDR2 YYEKEE (reference sequence). The CDR3 has 16 amino acids. CDR3 nucleotide sequence: TGTGCCAGCAGCTTGGAGGGGGGGGGCTGGACAGATACGCAGTATTTT. It is translated as CASSLEGGGWTDTQYF.

This clonotype was recorded at least ten times. The chain has TRBV24-1 and TRBJ2-4; a possible D gene is TRBD2 (5 bases). Trimming removed 4 bases from V and 11 bases from J, with 17 bases in between. Germline V gene lookup returns CDR1 KGHDR and CDR2 SFDVKD. CDR3 length equals 14 residues. CDR3 nucleotide sequence: TGTGCCACCAGTGAGCCCGTTGAGGGTGGTGTTCAGTACTTC. Residues: CATSEPVEGGVQYF.

There are many counts of this clonotype. V gene TRBV9 combines with J gene TRBJ2-5, with D possibly TRBD1 on 6 matching bases. V was shortened by 2 bases and J by 5 bases, with 10 bases between the two germline ends. CDR1 SGDLS and CDR2 YYNGEE come from the germline V gene. The CDR3 spans 13 residues. CDR3 sequence reads: CASSVGRGETQYF. Here the CDR3 DNA reads TGTGCCAGCAGCGTGGGCAGGGGCGAGACCCAGTACTTC.

This clonotype appeared a few times. The V and J genes are TRBV5-1 and TRBJ2-5; 9 bases map to TRBD2. The ends lost 0 bases at V and 5 bases at J; junction bases unmatched: 8. From germline, CDR1 is SGHRS and CDR2 YFSETQ. The CDR3 spans 16 residues. The CDR3 reads CASSLAQRGELETQYF. The CDR3 region has the DNA TGCGCCAGCAGCTTGGCCCAGCGGGGGGAGTTGGAGACCCAGTACTTC.

This clonotype has at least ten counts. The chain is built from TRBV29-1 and TRBJ1-4, with 12 bases aligning to TRBD1. The length of the CDR3 is 16 residues. Germline V gene data show CDR1 as SQVTM and CDR2 as ANQGSEA. V gave up 4 bases and J gave up 3 bases; unmatched junction bases: 6. The CDR3 sequence is CSVGAGTGGSNEKLFF. The CDR3 DNA reads TGCAGCGTTGGGGCCGGGACAGGGGGCTCTAATGAAAAACTGTTTTTT.

The chain carries TRBV12-3 or TRBV12-4 and TRBJ2-7; 8 bases align to TRBD2. The CDR3 is 15 amino acids. J gave up 2 bases and V 5 bases, and 8 bases lay outside the gene matches. The CDR3 is CASSPPREGAYEQYF. CDR3 in DNA: TGTGCCAGCAGTCCCCCCCGGGAGGGTGCCTACGAGCAGTACTTC.

The genes are TRBV20-1 and TRBJ2-2, with D possibly TRBD2 on 5 matching bases. Looked up from germline, CDR1 is DFQATT and CDR2 is SNEGSKA (reference sequence). The V end was cut by 1 base, the J end by 6 bases, with 12 bases between. There are 14 residues in the CDR3. The chain's CDR3 is CSARAQNSAGELFF. In DNA form, the CDR3 reads TGCAGTGCTAGAGCTCAAAATAGCGCCGGGGAGCTGTTTTTT.

A few counts support this clonotype. V is TRBV14 and J is TRBJ2-1; 8 bases agree with TRBD2. Germline-derived CDR1 and CDR2 are SGHDN and FVKESK. This CDR3 has 16 amino acids. The junction had 7 bases not matched to a gene; V was cut back by 1 base and J by 5 bases. In DNA, the CDR3 is TGTGCCAGCAGCCAAGGGGGACTAGGGAAGAACAATGAGCAGTTCTTC. Protein sequence: CASSQGGLGKNNEQFF.

This clonotype has a single count. The V gene is TRBV6-2 or TRBV6-3, the J gene TRBJ1-2, with no clear D. CDR1 MNHEY and CDR2 SVGEGT come from the germline V gene. The V end lost 2 bases, the J end lost 3 bases, and 13 bases lay between the germline ends. The CDR3 runs to 15 residues. The CDR3 loop reads CASSYIAGRDYGYTF. The CDR3 nucleotides read TGTGCCAGCAGTTACATTGCAGGCCGCGACTATGGCTACACCTTC.

A note on this clonotype: One base away lies a much larger clone, so this may be a sequencing read error. The gene calls are TRBV3-1 and TRBJ2-1; 7 positions match TRBD1. The CDR3 extends over 15 amino acids. Trimming removed 3 bases from V and 10 bases from J; junction bases left unmatched: 12. Germline V lookup: CDR1 LGHDT, CDR2 YNNKEL (reference sequence). This CDR3 reads CASSQGTAPGFEQFF. The CDR3 DNA reads as TGTGCCAGCAGCCAGGGGACAGCTCCCGGGTTCGAGCAGTTCTTC.